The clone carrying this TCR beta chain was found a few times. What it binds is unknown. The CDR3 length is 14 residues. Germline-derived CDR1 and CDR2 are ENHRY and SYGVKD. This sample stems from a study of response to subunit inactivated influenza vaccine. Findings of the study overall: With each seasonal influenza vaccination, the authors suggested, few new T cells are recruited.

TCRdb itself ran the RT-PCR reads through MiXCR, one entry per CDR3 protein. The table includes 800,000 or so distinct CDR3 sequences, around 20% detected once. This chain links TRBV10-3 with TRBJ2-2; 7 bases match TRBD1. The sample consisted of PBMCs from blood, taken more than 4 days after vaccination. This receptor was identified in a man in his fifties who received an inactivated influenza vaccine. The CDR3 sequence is CGMSGTANTGELFF. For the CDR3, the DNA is TGTGGGATGTCCGGGACAGCGAACACCGGGGAGCTGTTTTTT.